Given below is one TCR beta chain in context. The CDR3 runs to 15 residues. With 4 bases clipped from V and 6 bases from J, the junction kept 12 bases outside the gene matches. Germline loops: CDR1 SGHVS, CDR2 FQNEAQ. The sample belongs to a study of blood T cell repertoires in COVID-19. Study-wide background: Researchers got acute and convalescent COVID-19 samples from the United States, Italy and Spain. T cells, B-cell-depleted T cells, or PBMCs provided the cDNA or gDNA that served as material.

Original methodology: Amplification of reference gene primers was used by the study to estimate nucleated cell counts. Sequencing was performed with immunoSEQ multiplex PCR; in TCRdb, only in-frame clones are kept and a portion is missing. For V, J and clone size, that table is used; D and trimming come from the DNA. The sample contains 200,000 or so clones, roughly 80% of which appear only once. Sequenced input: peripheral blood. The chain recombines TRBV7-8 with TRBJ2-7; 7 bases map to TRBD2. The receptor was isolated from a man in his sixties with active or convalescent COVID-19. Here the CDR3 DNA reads TGTGCCAGCAGCTCCCACGGAGCGGGATTTAGCGAGCAGTACTTC. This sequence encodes CASSSHGAGFSEQYF. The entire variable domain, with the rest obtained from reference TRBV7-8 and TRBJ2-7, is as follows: GAGVSQSPRYKVAKRGQDVALRCDPISGHVSLFWYQQALGQGPEFLTYFQNEAQLDKSGLPSDRFFAERPEGSVSTLKIQRTQQEDSAVYLCASSSHGAGFSEQYFGPGTRLTVT.